Each of the 11 T cell receptor beta chains below was sequenced from the same sample in a study of shared clonotypes between healthy human individuals. Assay: immunoSEQ multiplex PCR; the TCRdb copy retains only in-frame clones and omits some. The table has approximately 240,000 clones, 60% to 80% seen once. Sequencing input: memory CD4+ T cells sorted from blood. Subset noted: CD45RA-negative fraction. The receptor source for this set is a man aged 30-40 years in good health.

The chain links TRBV5-6 to TRBJ1-1; D unresolved. V lost 2 bases and J 1 base, leaving 9 bases between the germline ends. This CDR3 has 14 residues. The germline V gene has CDR1 SGHDT and CDR2 YYEEEE. CDR3 DNA sequence: TGTGCCAGCAGCTTAGGTTTCTCGAACACTGAAGCTTTCTTT. The encoded protein is CASSLGFSNTEAFF.

The chain recombines TRBV6-1 with TRBJ2-7, with D possibly being TRBD2 (5 bases). Trimming left V 1 base short and J 3 bases short, with 10 bases between. The CDR3 length is 14 residues. Germline CDR1 reads MNHNS; CDR2 reads SASEGT. CDR3 sequence: CASSEVGVGYEQYF. CDR3 nucleotides: TGTGCCAGCAGTGAAGTGGGAGTGGGCTACGAGCAGTACTTC.

The chain is built from TRBV11-3 and TRBJ2-1, with 11 bases identical to TRBD2. V shed 4 bases and J 12 bases; nucleotides not matched to a gene: 11. The CDR3 totals 15 residues. CDR1 is SGHNT, CDR2 YENEEA, per germline. CDR3: CASSSSGLAGGLQFF. Here the CDR3 DNA reads TGTGCCAGCAGCTCCTCAGGGCTAGCGGGAGGCTTGCAGTTCTTC.

CDR3 sequence (DNA): TGTGCCAGCAGCTTAGAGGGAGGGAACGGCTACACCTTC. It yields the protein CASSLEGGNGYTF. The chain couples TRBV7-8 to TRBJ1-2; D gene unclear. The CDR3 sequence is 13 residues long. The V gene's germline CDR1 is SGHVS and CDR2 FQNEAQ. The V and J ends lost 1 base and 8 bases respectively, with 11 bases between them.

Only one count was recorded for this clone. The chain uses TRBV6-1 and TRBJ2-7; possible D gene TRBD1, 5 bases. Looked up from germline, CDR1 is MNHNS and CDR2 is SASEGT. This CDR3 spans 13 amino acids. V lost 4 bases and J lost 1, with 8 bases in between. The CDR3 is CASSVRASYEQYF. The CDR3, as DNA: TGTGCCAGCAGTGTCAGGGCATCCTACGAGCAGTACTTC.

This clone was seen a handful of times. The gene calls are TRBV28 and TRBJ2-2; D not resolved. Germline CDR1 reads MDHEN; CDR2 reads SYDVKM. V was clipped by 7 bases and J by 4 bases, with 16 bases between them. The CDR3 has 15 amino acids. CDR3 loop: CASIPWAVGTGELFF. The CDR3 nucleotides read TGTGCCAGCATCCCTTGGGCTGTAGGCACCGGGGAGCTGTTTTTT.

The genes are TRBV18 and TRBJ2-3, with 7 bases fitting TRBD2. With 0 bases clipped from V and 2 bases from J, the junction kept 5 bases outside the gene matches. This CDR3 spans 16 amino acids. Looked up from germline, CDR1 is KGHSH and CDR2 is LQKENI. The CDR3 reads CASSPPGGLPTDTQYF. CDR3 DNA: TGTGCCAGCTCACCACCGGGGGGACTACCCACAGATACGCAGTATTTT.

The gene calls are TRBV5-4 and TRBJ1-2; TRBD1 is a possible D gene (5 bases). The CDR3 sequence is 13 residues long. V was trimmed by 4 bases and J by 7 bases, leaving 14 bases between them. Germline values: CDR1 SGHNT, CDR2 YYREEE (reference sequence). The CDR3 nucleotides read TGTGCCAGCAGCGCGGAGGGGTTTAGTGGCTACACCTTC. Translation: CASSAEGFSGYTF.

The chain joins TRBV7-9 to TRBJ2-5, with 7 bases identical to TRBD1. Trimming removed 3 bases from V and 2 bases from J; junction bases left unmatched: 6. CDR3 length: 15 amino acids. Germline V CDR1 and CDR2: SEHNR, FQNEAQ (reference sequence). The CDR3 sequence is CASSFGDSKQETQYF. The CDR3 nucleotides read TGTGCCAGCAGCTTTGGGGACAGCAAACAAGAGACCCAGTACTTC.

V gene TRBV5-8 combines with J gene TRBJ2-1; D perhaps matches TRBD2 (6 bases). The germline gives CDR1 SGHTS, CDR2 YDEGEE. Trimming shortened V by 4 bases and J by 4 bases, and 15 bases separated the two germline ends. This CDR3 contains 15 residues. CDR3 in DNA: TGTGCCAGCAGCCCGGGACTCCGAGGGTACAATGAGCAGTTCTTC. It is translated as CASSPGLRGYNEQFF.

This clone was picked up a small number of times. The V and J genes are TRBV19 and TRBJ1-2; the D is unclear. This CDR3 region has 13 residues. V lost 3 bases and J 9 bases, leaving 14 bases between the germline ends. Germline CDR1 and CDR2: LNHDA and SQIVND (reference sequence). CDR3 coding DNA: TGTGCCAGTAGTATCTTGTACGGGAATCGCTACACCTTC. It codes for CASSILYGNRYTF.